The 18 T cell receptor beta chains listed next were all sequenced from one sample in a study of T cells in Graves' hyperthyroidism and ophthalmopathy. Researchers took RNA transcripts and amplified the TCR beta CDR3 regions from them. TCR CDR3 regions were first amplified by RT-PCR with HTBI primers. A single record per CDR3 protein comes from TCRdb applying MiXCR to the multiplex PCR reads. Seen here are hundreds of thousands of distinct CDR3 sequences, about 14% observed once, and the top ten hold approximately 12%. The sequenced sample consisted of blood. These TCRs come from a woman between 50 and 59 years old with Graves' ophthalmopathy.

This clonotype was recorded many times. The chain carries TRBV6-1 and TRBJ1-5; 11 bases line up with TRBD1. Germline CDR1 reads MNHNS; CDR2 reads SASEGT. The CDR3 loop spans 15 amino acids. J gave up 4 bases and V 6 bases, and 5 bases lay outside the gene matches. DNA of the CDR3: TGTGCCAGCAGACGGACAGGGGGCGAAAATCAGCCCCAGCATTTT. Amino acid sequence: CASRRTGGENQPQHF.

V is TRBV5-6 and J is TRBJ2-7; 8 bases are shared with TRBD1. The CDR3 is made up of 14 amino acids. The ends lost 4 bases at V and 5 bases at J; junction bases unmatched: 8. The germline CDR1 and CDR2 sequences are SGHDT and YYEEEE. This chain's CDR3 is CASSTRGLGNEQYF. DNA for the CDR3: TGTGCCAGCAGCACCAGGGGGCTTGGCAACGAGCAGTACTTC.

In this sample, this clonotype turned up a few times. This may stem from a read error, because a much larger clone lies one nucleotide away. J is TRBJ2-1 and V is TRBV28; 10 bases are shared with TRBD1. Germline V gene data show CDR1 as MDHEN and CDR2 as SYDVKM. This CDR3 region has 13 residues. In DNA, the CDR3 is TGTGCCATCAGTTCGGGACAGGGGCGTGAGCAGTTCTTC. It encodes CAISSGQGREQFF.

This clonotype showed up just a few times. V usage is TRBV7-9 and J usage is TRBJ1-3; D is unclear. CDR1 and CDR2 (germline): SEHNR, FQNEAQ (reference sequence). The CDR3 is made up of 15 amino acids. V dropped 2 bases and J dropped 0 bases, with 8 bases sitting between them. The CDR3 sequence is CASSLRAASGNTIYF. The CDR3 nucleotides are TGTGCCAGCAGCTTACGGGCAGCCTCTGGAAACACCATATATTTT.

This clonotype was counted ten times or more. The chain combines TRBV18 with TRBJ2-7; D call uncertain. V was shortened by 1 base and J by 0 bases, with 13 bases between the two germline ends. The germline CDR1 and CDR2 sequences are KGHSH and LQKENI. The CDR3 totals 16 residues. The CDR3 region is CASSPLTPSGSYEQYF. In nucleotides, the CDR3 is TGTGCCAGCTCACCACTTACTCCGTCGGGCTCCTACGAGCAGTACTTC.

This clonotype was seen at least ten times. The V gene is TRBV28, the J gene TRBJ1-5; 9 bases align to TRBD1. Per the germline V gene, CDR1 is MDHEN and CDR2 is SYDVKM. This CDR3 has 15 amino acids. The junction had 3 bases not matched to a gene; V was cut back by 4 bases and J by 2 bases. The CDR3 is CASSWGQGRNQPQHF. The DNA for the CDR3 is TGTGCCAGCAGTTGGGGACAGGGACGCAATCAGCCCCAGCATTTT. Filled out from reference TRBV28 and TRBJ1-5, the complete variable domain reads DVKVTQSSRYLVKRTGEKVFLECVQDMDHENMFWYRQDPGLGLRLIYFSYDVKMKEKGDIPEGYSVSREKKERFSLILESASTNQTSMYLCASSWGQGRNQPQHFGDGTRLSIL.

This clonotype was counted many times. The chain couples TRBV29-1 to TRBJ1-4; no clear D. The CDR3 runs to 11 residues. V was clipped by 7 bases and J by 8 bases, with 11 bases between them. The V gene's germline CDR1 is SQVTM and CDR2 ANQGSEA. CDR3 amino acids: CSGYLGEKLFF. CDR3 in DNA: TGCAGCGGCTACCTCGGAGAAAAACTGTTTTTT.

This clonotype was detected ten times or more. This chain connects TRBV7-9 to TRBJ2-1; TRBD1 matches at 7 bases. Germline-derived CDR1 and CDR2 are SEHNR and FQNEAQ (reference sequence). The CDR3 totals 13 residues. V gave up 6 bases and J gave up 8 bases; unmatched junction bases: 7. CDR3 amino acids: CASRRDRVDEQFF. CDR3 nucleotides: TGTGCCAGCAGACGAGACAGGGTCGATGAGCAGTTCTTC.

This clonotype showed up many times. The V call is TRBV6-2 or TRBV6-3, the J call TRBJ1-5, with TRBD1 matching over 7 bases. From germline, CDR1 is MNHEY and CDR2 SVGEGT. The CDR3 runs to 16 residues. The trim removed 1 base at V and 2 bases at J, leaving 5 bases unmatched. The CDR3 DNA reads as TGTGCCAGCAGTTACTTCAGGGGGATCGGCAATCAGCCCCAGCATTTT. It is translated as CASSYFRGIGNQPQHF.

This clonotype was detected many times. The genes are TRBV7-2 and TRBJ1-1; D is ambiguous. The CDR3 runs 12 residues. Trimming took 1 base from V and 4 from J, leaving 4 bases between them. Germline V gene lookup returns CDR1 SGHTA and CDR2 FQGNSA. In DNA, the CDR3 is TGTGCCAGCAGCTTAGGGAGCACTGAAGCTTTCTTT. It encodes CASSLGSTEAFF.

This rearrangement joins TRBV20-1 to TRBJ1-2; weak D call: TRBD1 (6 bases). The CDR3 loop spans 16 amino acids. CDR1 is DFQATT and CDR2 is SNEGSKA in the germline V gene (reference sequence). V dropped 5 bases and J dropped 8 bases, with 27 bases sitting between them. The DNA for the CDR3 is TGCAGTGCTCGACGTTGGGACACGGGAACTGCATTCGGCTACACCTTC. Protein: CSARRWDTGTAFGYTF.

This clonotype was counted only a few times. The gene calls are TRBV9 and TRBJ2-1; D is undetermined. The CDR3 is 13 residues long. Trimming took off 2 bases at V and 4 bases at J, with 7 bases between the two ends. Germline V lookup: CDR1 SGDLS, CDR2 YYNGEE. CDR3 DNA sequence: TGTGCCAGCAGCGTTAGTTTATACAATGAGCAGTTCTTC. This translates into CASSVSLYNEQFF.

The chain combines TRBV30 with TRBJ1-5, with 7 nucleotides matching TRBD1. The V segment lost 0 bases and the J segment 7 bases; nucleotides outside the gene matches: 3. The germline CDR1 and CDR2 sequences are GTSNPN and SVGIG (reference sequence). This CDR3 is 13 amino acids long. In DNA form, the CDR3 reads TGTGCCTGGAGTGTTGACAGGGCGCAGCCCCAGCATTTT. Protein: CAWSVDRAQPQHF. The variable domain in full, with the rest retrieved from reference TRBV30 and TRBJ1-5, is SQTIHQWPATLVQPVGSPLSLECTVEGTSNPNLYWYRQAAGRGLQLLFYSVGIGQISSEVPQNLSASRPQDRQFILSSKKLLLSDSGFYLCAWSVDRAQPQHFGDGTRLSIL.

The genes are TRBV5-6 and TRBJ2-5; 10 bases are shared with TRBD1. CDR1 is SGHDT and CDR2 is YYEEEE in the germline V gene. There are 14 residues in the CDR3. After removal of 4 bases from V and 4 bases from J, the junction contained 4 bases not matched to a gene. CDR3 nucleotide sequence: TGTGCCAGCAGCCCGACAGGGGGCGGAGAGACCCAGTACTTC. This translates into CASSPTGGGETQYF.

This clonotype was seen many times. The chain couples TRBV6-2 or TRBV6-3 to TRBJ2-7, with D perhaps TRBD1 (6 bases). This CDR3 has 13 amino acids. Germline lookup yields CDR1 MNHEY and CDR2 SVGEGT. V dropped 6 bases and J dropped 7 bases, with 16 bases sitting between them. The DNA for the CDR3 is TGTGCCAGCAGCTGGGACCGAAGGGGGGAGCAGTACTTC. Its protein is CASSWDRRGEQYF.

This clonotype was picked up many times. The CDR3 DNA is TGTGCCTGGAGCACTGGGCTGGAGACCCAGTACTTC. This translates into CAWSTGLETQYF. V and J are TRBV30 and TRBJ2-5, with D hard to call. V lost 3 bases and J lost 5, with 10 bases in between. Germline V lookup: CDR1 GTSNPN, CDR2 SVGIG (reference sequence). The CDR3 is 12 residues long.

This chain links TRBV12-3 or TRBV12-4 with TRBJ1-2; D remains ambiguous. The CDR3 runs 12 residues. Deletions cut 3 bases from V and 9 bases from J, with 11 bases between. The CDR3 loop reads CASSLFGRSYTF. CDR3 DNA sequence: TGTGCCAGCAGTTTGTTCGGCCGGAGCTACACCTTC.

The table lists this clonotype with many counts. The chain employs TRBV12-3 or TRBV12-4 and TRBJ1-1; D not certain. Trimming removed 2 bases from V and 1 base from J, with 8 bases in between. The CDR3 totals 14 residues. CDR3 region: CASSLRHKNTEAFF. Here the CDR3 DNA reads TGTGCCAGCAGTTTACGGCATAAGAACACTGAAGCTTTCTTT.